The sequence of this T cell receptor (beta chain) was determined in a study of shared clonotypes between healthy human individuals. Study-level background: Each donor's CD8 memory used one plate, CD8 naive two, each CD4 subset three. Regarding the study as a whole: The donor pool, a small one, limited the genetic and exposure-history diversity represented. Larger richness was generally estimated for naive than memory subsets.

The CDR3 sequence is 14 residues long. CDR1 is MNHEY, CDR2 SMNVEV, per germline (reference sequence). Between the trimmed V and J ends, which lost 3 bases and 8 bases, there was a span of 15 bases. The study enrolled healthy HIV-negative adults without recent acute infections or vaccinations as donors. Clones were sequenced by immunoSEQ multiplex PCR, and TCRdb holds only the in-frame ones, with some missing. The repertoire holds about 1.5 million clones, around 98% seen once, with 0.4% to 0.45% in the top ten. About this clone itself: Its antigen is undetermined.

This TCR came from a man aged 25-45 years in good health. The material sequenced was naive CD4+ T cells sorted from blood. The subset was: CD45RA+ positively selected. This rearrangement joins TRBV27 to TRBJ2-3, with D perhaps matching TRBD2 (5 bases). The CDR3 reads CASSFAGTEGTQYF. The CDR3, as DNA: TGTGCCAGCAGTTTCGCGGGTACTGAGGGTACGCAGTATTTT.